This T cell receptor beta chain was retrieved from a study of shared clonotypes between healthy human individuals. General study results and limits: Richness estimates generally favored naive over memory subsets.

Naive CD8 isolation took CD45RO-negative cells positively selected for CCR7 and excluded terminally differentiated effector memory CD45RA+ cells. Germline-derived CDR1 and CDR2 are MGHDK and SYGVNS. This CDR3 has 17 residues. With V trimmed by 2 bases and J by 6 bases, 10 bases remained unmatched. About this clone itself: What it binds is unknown.

The input for sorted-subset replicate PCRs was around 0.2 ug DNA, 25,000 to 35,000 T cell genomes. Produced via immunoSEQ multiplex PCR; TCRdb's table is partial and in-frame only. The table has about 2.1 million clones, over 85% seen once. Input material: naive CD8+ T cells from PBMCs. This clonotype was obtained from a man aged 18 to 30 in good health. Some clones in this sample may be carry-over from other donors' samples. V is TRBV25-1 and J is TRBJ2-1; TRBD2 matches at 10 bases. CDR3 DNA: TGTGCCAGCAGTGAACTAGCGGGAGTAGGCAGCGGCAATGAGCAGTTCTTC. Translating it yields CASSELAGVGSGNEQFF.